The clone carrying this TCR beta chain was found a few times. Its antigen is unknown. TCRdb redid the calling of the 5' RACE reads with MiXCR, one entry per CDR3 protein. The sample shows hundreds of thousands of distinct CDR3 sequences, around 15% of them seen only once. This entry is derived from a study of identical twins. Findings and caveats of the study: Researchers reported weaker excess twin sharing in beta out-of-frame sequences. Twins shared out-of-frame alpha sequences with excess low generation probability.

The germline V and J ends were trimmed by 0 bases and 7 bases, with 15 bases remaining between them. CDR3 length: 15 amino acids. The V gene's germline CDR1 is LNHNV and CDR2 YYDKDF (reference sequence). The source is a woman aged 18 to 35 in good health. The specimen sequenced was memory (CD45RO+) T cells sorted from blood. The chain links TRBV15 to TRBJ1-2, with D uncertain. The CDR3 protein is CATSRESAGTGGYTF. In DNA, the CDR3 is TGTGCCACCAGCAGAGAATCGGCAGGAACGGGTGGCTACACCTTC.